A selection of T cell receptor beta chains follows, all from one sample in a study of cytomegalovirus exposure and HLA in healthy donors. Clones were read by immunoSEQ multiplex PCR, and TCRdb kept only the in-frame ones, dropping some. The sample has approximately 170,000 clones; around 75% are singletons. Input material: PBMCs. The receptors stem from a man younger than 35 in good health and CMV-seropositive. Both conserved end residues are trimmed from each CDR3. Some rows mark clone size as missing; the rest say once, few, many or name a class of expanded clone.

V	length	size	J	CDR3
TRBV28	14	once	TRBJ2-1	ASSTPTGKIYNEQF
TRBV9	13	few	TRBJ1-2	ASSVRQTGDYGYT
TRBV28	11	.	TRBJ2-5	ASSSTEGETQY
TRBV6-4	12	.	TRBJ2-2	ASRLKTGTGELF
TRBV11-1	11	.	TRBJ1-2	ASSRGGNYGYT
TRBV2	13	few	TRBJ2-1	ASSATLKGSNEQF
TRBV6-5	11	once	TRBJ2-5	ASSLRLIETQY
TRBV5-6	14	.	TRBJ1-5	ASSFKGDSPNQPQH
TRBV6-1	12	once	TRBJ1-2	ASSTLDRDYGYT
TRBV28	17	few	TRBJ2-6	ASTGLAGALYSGANVLT
TRBV2	13	few	TRBJ1-5	ASRPGALDDQPQH
TRBV5-6	11	.	TRBJ1-1	ASSLPGDTEAF
TRBV19	12	few	TRBJ1-4	ASSTGGWYEKLF
TRBV19	14	.	TRBJ2-3	ASSPRTSRNTDTQY
TRBV4-2	12	.	TRBJ1-5	ASSQDSYNQPQH
TRBV5-1	13	.	TRBJ1-1	ASSPDRTGDTEAF
TRBV29-1	11	.	TRBJ1-1	SLLARGGTEAF
TRBV28	13	.	TRBJ1-3	ASRAGDNLGNTIY
TRBV7-2	12	.	TRBJ1-6	ASSLQGYNSPLH
TRBV28	11	.	TRBJ1-2	ASQTGVGYGYT
TRBV11-1	14	.	TRBJ2-2	ASSLGASASTGELF
TRBV4-1	13	.	TRBJ2-3	ASSPGLASTDTQY
TRBV10-3	14	.	TRBJ2-5	AISDWAQGTPETQY
TRBV11-3	8	.	TRBJ1-2	ASSLYGYT
TRBV2	13	.	TRBJ2-2	ASSEEGGAGGELF
TRBV6-1	12	.	TRBJ2-5	ASSESRVQETQY
TRBV29-1	13	few	TRBJ2-1	SVEGERASHNEQF
TRBV6-5	12	.	TRBJ1-4	ASSFTGVDEKLF
TRBV25-1	14	.	TRBJ1-5	ASSLSGGAGNQPQH
TRBV10-3	15	once	TRBJ1-1	AISDLSGRGTDTEAF
TRBV5-4	14	.	TRBJ2-2	ASSPGGLANTGELF
TRBV6-5	12	few	TRBJ2-3	ASSYIARSSTQY
TRBV12-5	12	once	TRBJ1-1	ASGPLTWTPEAF
TRBV5-4	9	.	TRBJ2-2	ASSFSRELF
TRBV9	13	.	TRBJ2-5	ASSGLAGGSETQY
TRBV7-9	12	.	TRBJ1-1	ASSLDRGNTEAF
TRBV18	12	.	TRBJ1-1	ASSRGTIDTEAF
TRBV7-2	11	.	TRBJ1-2	ASRKGGGYGYT
TRBV19	10	few	TRBJ1-5	ASRSSNQPQH
TRBV27	12	.	TRBJ1-2	ASSFSGVGYGYT
TRBV4-2	14	.	TRBJ1-5	ASSQESGYGNQPQH
TRBV29-1	11	.	TRBJ2-1	SADGQTYNEQF
TRBV30	9	few	TRBJ1-6	AWSVQSPLH
TRBV7-7	15	.	TRBJ2-2	ASSRQSGTGDAGELF
TRBV28	13	few	TRBJ2-1	ASSLLAGAGSEQF
TRBV5-1	13	.	TRBJ2-5	ASSELAGGQETQY
TRBV14	10	few	TRBJ1-2	ASSPDRVRYT
TRBV9	13	.	TRBJ1-1	ASSASGGLNTEAF
TRBV2	13	.	TRBJ1-3	ASSEDRGTGNTIY
TRBV5-1	12	few	TRBJ1-2	ASSLGQGPFGYT
TRBV7-2	14	.	TRBJ1-5	ASSVTGTGNNQPQH
TRBV19	16	.	TRBJ1-5	ASSTLREGVYSNQPQH
TRBV18	15	.	TRBJ2-3	ASSPPYIGGRTDTQY
TRBV5-4	12	.	TRBJ1-1	ASSFQGKNTEAF
TRBV19	17	.	TRBJ1-1	ASTSDRAFGKFLGTEAF
TRBV5-1	15	.	TRBJ1-1	ASSLVGPSGPNTEAF
TRBV7-2	14	.	TRBJ2-3	ASSLVSGGAPDTQY
TRBV11-2	12	.	TRBJ2-5	ASSLGAGQETQY
TRBV7-9	14	.	TRBJ1-2	ASSLISGQGNYGYT
TRBV6-6	14	.	TRBJ2-3	ASSYQTSGAPDTQY